The 21 T cell receptor beta chains below were found in one sample sequenced in a study of shared clonotypes between healthy human individuals. The assay was immunoSEQ multiplex PCR, and TCRdb's table has in-frame clones only and misses some. The data show about 490,000 clones, more than 65% seen once. The sample consisted of PBMCs. The receptor source for this set is a woman aged 40 to 55 in good health. Some clones in this sample may be carry-over from other donors' samples.

The chain links TRBV2 to TRBJ1-1, with 8 bases matching TRBD1. V lost 7 bases, J lost 5 bases, and 6 bases stayed unmatched. The CDR3 loop spans 13 amino acids. Germline V gene sequence: CDR1 SNHLY, CDR2 FYNNEI. The CDR3 protein is CASTQGARTEAFF. The CDR3 DNA reads as TGTGCCAGCACTCAGGGGGCAAGAACTGAAGCTTTCTTT.

Of note for this clone: The likely explanation is a read error, given a far larger clone one base away. The chain employs TRBV11-2 and TRBJ2-5, with 7 bases matching TRBD2. After removal of 0 bases from V and 7 bases from J, the junction contained 8 bases not matched to a gene. The CDR3 loop spans 15 amino acids. Germline V CDR1 and CDR2: SGHAT, FQNNGV. The CDR3 bases are TGTGCCAGCAGCTTAGATTGGGCGGGAGAGGGGACCCAGTACTTC. Its protein is CASSLDWAGEGTQYF. The full variable domain, with the rest looked up from reference TRBV11-2 and TRBJ2-5, is EAGVAQSPRYKIIEKRQSVAFWCNPISGHATLYWYQQILGQGPKLLIQFQNNGVVDDSQLPKDRFSAERLKGVDSTLKIQPAKLEDSAVYLCASSLDWAGEGTQYFGPGTRLLVL.

V usage is TRBV7-8 and J usage is TRBJ1-2, with D tentatively TRBD1 (6 bases). This CDR3 has 16 amino acids. In germline, CDR1 is SGHVS, CDR2 FQNEAQ. V dropped 5 bases and J dropped 4 bases, with 20 bases sitting between them. DNA for the CDR3: TGTGCCAGCAGCCTATCCATGGTAGGGGGATTCTATGGCTACACCTTC. It codes for CASSLSMVGGFYGYTF.

CDR3 bases: TGTGCCAGCAGACCCGGACAGTCCGGGGAGCTGTTTTTT. Protein product: CASRPGQSGELFF. V is TRBV27 and J is TRBJ2-2; a weak D match, TRBD1 (6 bases). The CDR3 length is 13 residues. V was cut by 6 bases and J by 6 bases, with 11 bases left in between. Per germline, CDR1 MNHEY and CDR2 SMNVEV (reference sequence).

The rearrangement joins TRBV7-2 to TRBJ2-5; 13 bases line up with TRBD2. This CDR3 spans 16 amino acids. V was clipped by 3 bases and J by 5 bases; unmatched bases: 6. Germline-derived CDR1 and CDR2 are SGHTA and FQGNSA. CDR3 sequence: CASSFRLAGGMETQYF. The CDR3 DNA is TGTGCCAGCAGCTTCCGACTAGCGGGAGGTATGGAGACCCAGTACTTC.

This clone was seen a few times. Only one base separates this from a far larger clonotype, so it likely reflects a read error. This chain joins TRBV11-2 and TRBJ1-1; D gene uncertain. V was trimmed by 5 bases and J by 1 base, leaving 8 bases between them. Germline V gene sequence: CDR1 SGHAT, CDR2 FQNNGV. CDR3 length equals 13 residues. This chain's CDR3 is CASSRTANTEAFF. In nucleotides, the CDR3 is TGTGCCAGCAGCCGGACTGCGAACACTGAAGCTTTCTTT.

The CDR3 reads CASSLKNRAGYTF. The CDR3 DNA reads as TGTGCCAGCAGCTTAAAGAACAGGGCGGGCTACACCTTC. The V and J genes are TRBV7-3 and TRBJ1-2, with a tentative D call TRBD1 (6 bases). The CDR3 is made up of 13 amino acids. The germline V and J ends were trimmed by 1 base and 8 bases, with 11 bases remaining between them. Germline V CDR1 and CDR2: SGHTA, FQGTGA.

Only one count was recorded for this clone. The chain recombines TRBV6-5 with TRBJ1-2; TRBD1 aligns across 7 bases. Germline CDR1 MNHEY, CDR2 SVGAGI. There are 15 residues in the CDR3. After removal of 0 bases from V and 7 bases from J, the junction contained 8 bases not matched to a gene. CDR3 region: CASSYSDRREGGYTF. Written as DNA, the CDR3 is TGTGCCAGCAGTTACTCGGACAGGAGGGAGGGTGGCTACACCTTC.

This clone has just a few counts. In DNA, the CDR3 is TGTGCCAGCAGTACAGGAGCCTCTGGAAACACCATATATTTT. As protein: CASSTGASGNTIYF. The gene calls are TRBV27 and TRBJ1-3, with D maybe TRBD1 (5 bases). V gave up 5 bases and J gave up 0 bases, with 8 bases separating them. The germline V gene encodes CDR1 MNHEY and CDR2 SMNVEV (reference sequence). This CDR3 is built from 14 residues.

This chain uses TRBV28 with TRBJ1-1; D remains unclear. CDR1 is MDHEN and CDR2 is SYDVKM in the germline V gene. The length of the CDR3 is 16 residues. V shed 5 bases and J shed 7 bases, with 23 bases lying between them. CDR3 coding DNA: TGTGCCAGCAGTCCCCTTTGGCGGGATTTTTCGGATGAAGCTTTCTTT. It encodes CASSPLWRDFSDEAFF.

The chain uses TRBV20-1 and TRBJ2-5; TRBD1 is a possible D gene (6 bases). With the DNA end fitting TRBJ2-7 better, the J assignment may be wrong. CDR1 and CDR2 from the germline V gene are DFQATT and SNEGSKA (reference sequence). The CDR3 covers 11 residues. CDR3 coding DNA: TGCAGTGCTGATACAGGGCGCGAGCAGTACTTC. It encodes CSADTGREQYF.

This chain links TRBV28 with TRBJ2-7; TRBD1 matches 7 bases. Germline V gives CDR1 MDHEN, CDR2 SYDVKM. V was pared by 0 bases and J by 4 bases, with 6 bases of the junction left unmatched. This CDR3 has 15 amino acids. The chain's CDR3 is CASSLWQGVRYEQYF. As DNA, the CDR3 is TGTGCCAGCAGTTTATGGCAGGGGGTGAGGTACGAGCAGTACTTC.

The CDR3 bases are TGTGCCAGTCAGCAGGGGCCACGCACAGATACGCAGTATTTT. Its translation: CASQQGPRTDTQYF. The chain employs TRBV19 and TRBJ2-3; weak D call: TRBD1 (6 bases). Germline CDR1 is LNHDA and CDR2 is SQIVND (reference sequence). Trimming took 8 bases from V and 1 from J, leaving 13 bases between them. This CDR3 has 14 residues.

Of note for this clone: A far larger clone lies a single base away; this is likely a read error. The chain joins TRBV15 to TRBJ2-5, with D possibly matching TRBD1 (6 bases). Trimming removed 2 bases from V and 6 bases from J, with 16 bases in between. The germline V gene has CDR1 LNHNV and CDR2 YYDKDF (reference sequence). This CDR3 has 15 amino acids. CDR3 loop: CATSRTGPGAQTQYF. CDR3 coding DNA: TGTGCCACCAGCAGAACCGGGCCAGGGGCGCAGACCCAGTACTTC.

The chain employs TRBV10-3 and TRBJ2-7; possibly TRBD1 for D (5 bases). The length of the CDR3 is 16 residues. Germline loops: CDR1 ENHRY, CDR2 SYGVKD. V lost 4 bases to trimming and J lost 2 bases, with 18 bases between them. For the CDR3, the DNA is TGTGCCATCAGTGCGGGTCCCAGGGAAAGTACCTACGAGCAGTACTTC. Residues: CAISAGPRESTYEQYF.

The sample holds a few counts of this clone. A far larger clone differs by one base, so this is likely a read error. Other nucleotide sequences from this sample produce the same CDR3. The genes are TRBV7-2 and TRBJ1-2; the D is unclear. CDR3 size: 14 residues. The germline V and J ends were trimmed by 5 bases and 6 bases, with 16 bases remaining between them. Looked up from germline, CDR1 is SGHTA and CDR2 is FQGNSA. CDR3 in amino acids: CASSPVVLRDGYTF. CDR3 nucleotides: TGTGCCAGCAGCCCTGTTGTTCTGAGGGATGGCTACACCTTC.

For the CDR3, the DNA is TGTGCCAGCAGCCCACGGGGGCCCAATCAGCCCCAGCATTTT. This gives the protein CASSPRGPNQPQHF. The gene calls are TRBV7-8 and TRBJ1-5, with D perhaps TRBD1 (6 bases). The CDR3 is 14 amino acids. Trimming pared 5 bases from V and 3 bases from J, leaving 11 bases between. CDR1 is SGHVS, CDR2 FQNEAQ, per germline.

Only one count was recorded for this clone. V is TRBV10-3 and J is TRBJ1-2; the match to TRBD1 covers 7 bases. V shed 6 bases, J shed 5 bases, and the junction held 6 bases outside the gene matches. Germline lookup yields CDR1 ENHRY and CDR2 SYGVKD. The CDR3 is made up of 13 amino acids. This CDR3 is CAISGQVLYGYTF. For the CDR3, the DNA is TGTGCCATCAGCGGACAGGTTCTTTATGGCTACACCTTC.

The chain carries TRBV5-4 and TRBJ2-2; 8 nucleotides align to TRBD2. There are 15 residues in the CDR3. CDR1 is SGHNT and CDR2 is YYREEE in the germline V gene (reference sequence). The junction had 2 bases not matched to a gene; V was cut back by 0 bases and J by 4 bases. CDR3 sequence reads: CASSLAGGRTGELFF. CDR3 coding DNA: TGTGCCAGCAGCTTGGCGGGGGGGCGCACCGGGGAGCTGTTTTTT.

V usage is TRBV27 and J usage is TRBJ2-3; D may be TRBD1 or TRBD2 (5 bases each). CDR1 is MNHEY, CDR2 SMNVEV, per germline (reference sequence). V was shortened by 1 base and J by 0 bases, with 8 bases between the two germline ends. The length of the CDR3 is 15 residues. The CDR3 is CASSLFGGSTDTQYF. The DNA of the CDR3 is TGTGCCAGCAGTTTATTTGGGGGAAGCACAGATACGCAGTATTTT.

The genes are TRBV2 and TRBJ2-3, with D perhaps TRBD1 or TRBD2 (6 bases each). CDR3 length: 14 amino acids. Between the trimmed V and J ends, which lost 6 bases and 4 bases, there was a span of 14 bases. Germline CDR1 is SNHLY and CDR2 is FYNNEI. The CDR3 nucleotides are TGTGCCAGCAGGCCTAGCGACAGGCCAGATACGCAGTATTTT. Protein product: CASRPSDRPDTQYF.